Presented here are 20 T cell receptor beta chains from one specimen sequenced in a study of blood T cell repertoires in COVID-19 (dated by TCRdb to 2020 to 2022). Libraries were built with the immunoSEQ multiplex PCR assay. Not all clones reach the TCRdb copy of this immuneACCESS table, which keeps in-frame sequences only. Checked studies attribute under half of the gap to unresolved V genes and leave the rest unexplained. The sample table lists approximately 140,000 clones, roughly 84% of them with a count of one. The top ten hold 5.5% to 7.5% of the sample. Sequences were obtained from PBMCs or T cells enriched from blood (not recorded which). The origin of the receptors is a woman between 50 and 59 years old who had been exposed to COVID-19.

This clone occurred a few times. The chain joins TRBV18 to TRBJ1-1; 9 positions agree with TRBD1. The J segment lost 4 bases and the V segment lost 1 base, leaving 1 base of the junction unmatched. The CDR3 is 14 amino acids. Per the germline V gene, CDR1 is KGHSH and CDR2 is LQKENI. The CDR3 DNA reads as TGTGCCAGCTCACCACTGGACAGGGGCACTGAAGCTTTCTTT. Translating it yields CASSPLDRGTEAFF. Based on the CDR3 plus reference TRBV18 and TRBJ1-1, the full variable domain is NAGVMQNPRHLVRRRGQEARLRCSPMKGHSHVYWYRQLPEEGLKFMVYLQKENIIDESGMPKERFSAEFPKEGPSILRIQQVVRGDSAAYFCASSPLDRGTEAFFGQGTRLTVV.

The genes are TRBV6-5 and TRBJ2-2; 8 nucleotides agree with TRBD2. This CDR3 has 15 residues. Trimming at V came to 6 bases and at J to 6 bases, leaving 9 bases not matched to a gene. Germline V CDR1 and CDR2: MNHEY, SVGAGI. The CDR3 loop reads CASRVPGTRPGELFF. CDR3 DNA sequence: TGTGCCAGCAGGGTACCCGGGACTAGACCCGGGGAGCTGTTTTTT.

This clone was seen only once. V usage is TRBV5-1 and J usage is TRBJ1-2; 8 nucleotides match TRBD1. The junction had 6 bases not matched to a gene; V was cut back by 3 bases and J by 8 bases. This CDR3 is 13 amino acids long. The V gene's germline CDR1 is SGHRS and CDR2 YFSETQ. CDR3 DNA: TGCGCCAGCAGCTCCGGACAGGGTTGGGGCTACACCTTC. Its translation: CASSSGQGWGYTF.

The chain joins TRBV12-3 or TRBV12-4 to TRBJ1-1; D unclear. This CDR3 region has 11 residues. With 1 base removed from V and 11 bases from J, the gap between germline ends came to 8 bases. CDR3 protein: CASSLGTVAFF. The CDR3 bases are TGTGCCAGCAGTTTAGGTACGGTGGCTTTCTTT.

The chain combines TRBV5-4 with TRBJ1-2; 10 bases agree with TRBD1. V was pared by 1 base and J by 8 bases, with 8 bases of the junction left unmatched. The CDR3 has 15 residues. Germline lookup yields CDR1 SGHNT and CDR2 YYREEE (reference sequence). CDR3 in amino acids: CASSLPGTGELGYTF. CDR3 in DNA: TGTGCCAGCAGCTTGCCCGGGACAGGGGAACTCGGCTACACCTTC. Full variable domain (rest looked up from reference TRBV5-4 and TRBJ1-2): ETGVTQSPTHLIKTRGQQVTLRCSSQSGHNTVSWYQQALGQGPQFIFQYYREEENGRGNFPPRFSGLQFPNYSSELNVNALELDDSALYLCASSLPGTGELGYTFGSGTRLTVV.

The DNA for the CDR3 is TGCGCCAGCGGTGTAACAGGGGGAGGCACTGAAGCTTTCTTT. This gives the protein CASGVTGGGTEAFF. This chain joins TRBV4-1 and TRBJ1-1; 8 bases are a match to TRBD1. Germline V gives CDR1 MGHRA, CDR2 YSYEKL. The CDR3 is 14 amino acids. V gave up 8 bases and J gave up 4 bases; unmatched junction bases: 9.

The chain recombines TRBV2 with TRBJ2-3, with D perhaps matching TRBD1 (5 bases). The CDR3 covers 16 residues. V lost 0 bases and J 4 bases, leaving 14 bases between the germline ends. Germline-derived CDR1 and CDR2 are SNHLY and FYNNEI. The CDR3 nucleotides read TGTGCCAGCAGTGAAGCGCAGGGATTGGAAGCAGATACGCAGTATTTT. It translates to CASSEAQGLEADTQYF.

This chain links TRBV30 with TRBJ2-5; D remains unclear. Germline CDR1 GTSNPN, CDR2 SVGIG (reference sequence). The CDR3 length is 12 residues. V lost 1 base and J 2 bases, leaving 5 bases between the germline ends. DNA of the CDR3: TGTGCCTGGAGTGGTAGTCAAGAGACCCAGTACTTC. Amino acids: CAWSGSQETQYF.

The chain is built from TRBV5-8 and TRBJ1-6; TRBD1 agrees at 7 bases. V lost 2 bases and J lost 9; bases outside the gene matches: 8. The CDR3 has 15 amino acids. CDR1 and CDR2 from the germline V gene are SGHTS and YDEGEE. The CDR3 region is CASSFKTGQLSPLHF. Here the CDR3 DNA reads TGTGCCAGCAGCTTTAAAACGGGACAGCTTTCACCCCTCCACTTT.

In this sample, this clone turned up once. The J gene is TRBJ1-2, the V gene TRBV10-1; D remains ambiguous. V lost 7 bases to trimming and J lost 4 bases, with 10 bases between them. CDR3 size: 12 residues. Germline CDR1 reads WNHNN; CDR2 reads SYGVQD (reference sequence). CDR3 sequence reads: CASTDTAYGYTF. The CDR3 DNA is TGCGCCAGCACCGACACGGCCTATGGCTACACCTTC.

The chain recombines TRBV3-1 (or the pseudogene TRBV3-2) with TRBJ1-2, with a weak D call TRBD1 (5 bases). V was clipped by 4 bases and J by 8 bases, with 17 bases between them. This CDR3 is built from 14 residues. Germline CDR1 reads LGHDT; CDR2 reads YNNKEL (reference sequence). The CDR3 DNA reads TGTGCCAGCAGCCCCCTTTCGGGGGGAGGAGGCTACACCTTC. Amino acids: CASSPLSGGGGYTF.

The V gene is TRBV4-2, the J gene TRBJ2-7; TRBD2 aligns across 8 bases. Germline CDR1 LGHNA, CDR2 YNFKEQ. The trim removed 3 bases at V and 3 bases at J, leaving 10 bases unmatched. This CDR3 contains 16 residues. As DNA, the CDR3 is TGTGCCAGCAGCCATATGCGGGGGGCCTTGGGCTACGAGCAGTACTTC. Translating it yields CASSHMRGALGYEQYF.

The rearrangement uses TRBV6-2 or TRBV6-3 and TRBJ2-3, with 7 bases matching TRBD1. Germline CDR1 is MNHEY and CDR2 is SVGEGT. This CDR3 spans 14 amino acids. After removal of 6 bases from V and 2 bases from J, the junction contained 5 bases not matched to a gene. CDR3 DNA: TGTGCCAGCAGCCAAACAGGGGACACAGATACGCAGTATTTT. Amino acids: CASSQTGDTDTQYF.

This chain connects TRBV5-1 to TRBJ2-5; 8 bases are a match to TRBD2. CDR3 length equals 15 residues. CDR1 is SGHRS and CDR2 is YFSETQ in the germline V gene. Germline trimming cut 4 bases from V and 4 bases from J; bases unmatched to any gene: 9. CDR3 coding DNA: TGCGCCAGCAGCGAAATAGCGGGGCGAATAGAGACCCAGTACTTC. Protein sequence: CASSEIAGRIETQYF.

The CDR3 nucleotides read TGTGCCAGCAGTTTAGACTCGGGACAGGGCTACTTC. Translating gives CASSLDSGQGYF. The rearrangement links TRBV12-3 or TRBV12-4 to TRBJ2-5; TRBD1 matches at 9 bases. The CDR3 spans 12 residues. With 1 base clipped from V and 14 bases from J, the junction kept 5 bases outside the gene matches.

The chain is built from TRBV19 and TRBJ2-1; 8 bases are a match to TRBD1. V lost 7 bases and J lost 9; bases outside the gene matches: 8. In germline, CDR1 is LNHDA, CDR2 SQIVND (reference sequence). This CDR3 has 13 amino acids. The CDR3 DNA follows: TGTGCCAGTAACCAGGGGGCGAGGGGTGAGCAGTTCTTC. Translating it yields CASNQGARGEQFF.

Details on this clone: The germline gene is not matched at one end of the junction; a read error may be the cause. The chain combines TRBV10-2 with TRBJ1-6; D possibly corresponds to TRBD1 (6 bases). The CDR3 consists of 18 residues. CDR1 and CDR2 from the germline V gene are WSHSY and SAAADI. The CDR3 is CASSDHLLWAGDNSPLHF. DNA of the CDR3: TGCGCCAGCAGTGACCACCTCCTATGGGCAGGGGATAACTCACCCCTCCACTTT.

The V call is TRBV5-6, the J call TRBJ1-2; 7 bases align to TRBD1. Trimming at V came to 2 bases and at J to 4 bases, leaving 11 bases not matched to a gene. Germline assignment: CDR1 SGHDT and CDR2 YYEEEE. The CDR3 contains 16 residues. The CDR3 region is CASSFKGGPRGYGYTF. The DNA of the CDR3 is TGTGCCAGCAGCTTTAAAGGGGGCCCGAGGGGCTATGGCTACACCTTC.

This clone was picked up one time. The rearrangement uses TRBV5-5 and TRBJ1-3; a weak D match, TRBD1 (5 bases). CDR1 is SGHKS and CDR2 is YYEKEE in the germline V gene (reference sequence). This CDR3 spans 16 amino acids. V was pared by 3 bases and J by 1 base, with 14 bases between. The CDR3 region has the DNA TGTGCCAGCAGCTCAGGGACTCAGGGATCTGGAAACACCATATATTTT. Protein: CASSSGTQGSGNTIYF. Combining the CDR3 with reference TRBV5-5 and TRBJ1-3 gives the whole variable domain DAGVTQSPTHLIKTRGQQVTLRCSPISGHKSVSWYQQVLGQGPQFIFQYYEKEERGRGNFPDRFSARQFPNYSSELNVNALLLGDSALYLCASSSGTQGSGNTIYFGEGSWLTVV.

J is TRBJ1-1 and V is TRBV5-1; 10 nucleotides align to TRBD1. The CDR3 is 15 amino acids. Germline V gene sequence: CDR1 SGHRS, CDR2 YFSETQ. The junction had 9 bases not matched to a gene; V was cut back by 4 bases and J by 6 bases. This chain's CDR3 is CASSLTRQGASEAFF. DNA of the CDR3: TGCGCCAGCAGCCTTACCAGACAGGGGGCTTCTGAAGCTTTCTTT.